This T cell receptor (beta chain) was captured in a study of cytomegalovirus exposure and HLA in healthy donors. Broader study findings: Later analysis reportedly placed an Asian-associated ancestry cluster below the approximately 650-donor mean in N-insertions.

The CDR3 runs to 22 residues. V dropped 5 bases and J dropped 3; count of bases not matched to a gene: 22. From germline, CDR1 is SGHDN and CDR2 FVKESK. A note on this clone: Its specificity is not known.

Primers included in the PCR were 60 Vbeta and 13 Jbeta primers. Repertoires were generated with immunoSEQ multiplex PCR, while TCRdb's copy carries only in-frame clones and drops some. The sample yields roughly 49,000 clones, around 82% seen once. V and J are TRBV14 and TRBJ2-3, with 14 bases identical to TRBD2. The sequence was collected from a boy aged 10-17 years in good health and CMV-seropositive. Sequenced: PBMCs. CDR3 coding DNA: TGTGCCAGCAGCGGTACAAGGACTCTGGGACTAGCGGGGGCCCGGAATACAGATACGCAGTATTTT. Translation: CASSGTRTLGLAGARNTDTQYF.